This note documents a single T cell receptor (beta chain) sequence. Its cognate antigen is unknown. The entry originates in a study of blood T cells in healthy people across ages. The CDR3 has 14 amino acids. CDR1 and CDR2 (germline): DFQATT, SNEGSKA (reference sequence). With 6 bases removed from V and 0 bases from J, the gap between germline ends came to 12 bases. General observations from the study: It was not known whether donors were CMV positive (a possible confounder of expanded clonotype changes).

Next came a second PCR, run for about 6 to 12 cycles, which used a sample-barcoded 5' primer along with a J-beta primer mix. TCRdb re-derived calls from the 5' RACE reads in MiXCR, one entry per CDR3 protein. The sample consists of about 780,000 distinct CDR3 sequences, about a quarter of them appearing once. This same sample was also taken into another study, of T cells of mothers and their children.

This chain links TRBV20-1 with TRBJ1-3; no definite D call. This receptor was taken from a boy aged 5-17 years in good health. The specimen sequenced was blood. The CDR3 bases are TGCAGTGCGGACCACGGAGGCTCTGGAAACACCATATATTTT. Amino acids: CSADHGGSGNTIYF.